The subject of this entry is one T cell receptor beta chain. Its antigen is still unknown. The data stem from a study of cytomegalovirus exposure and HLA in healthy donors. Donors were nominally healthy when sampled, though unrecorded immune exposures were likely. Germline V gene sequence: CDR1 MGHRA, CDR2 YSYEKL. This CDR3 is 15 amino acids long. V was clipped by 1 base and J by 7 bases, with 14 bases between them. Regarding the study as a whole: HLA alleles were associated with 16,000 or so TCR beta sequences in a later analysis at 0.05 false discovery rate.

Use of 60 Vbeta and 13 Jbeta primers characterized the PCR. Profiling relied on immunoSEQ multiplex PCR, and the TCRdb table lists in-frame clones only, not all of them. The sample lists about 160,000 clones; 82% were seen once. The sequencing sample was made of PBMCs. The chain couples TRBV4-1 to TRBJ2-1; possibly TRBD1 for D (5 bases). The TCR originated in a man between 50 and 59 years old in good health and CMV-seropositive. CDR3 in amino acids: CASSQGQTFGNEQFF. CDR3 coding DNA: TGCGCCAGCAGCCAAGGACAGACATTTGGGAATGAGCAGTTCTTC.